These 16 T cell receptor beta chains came from one sample sequenced in a study of cytomegalovirus exposure and HLA in healthy donors. Researchers ran the PCR with 60 Vbeta and 13 Jbeta primers. Produced via immunoSEQ multiplex PCR; TCRdb's table is partial and in-frame only. The sample has about 80,000 clones; about two thirds are singletons. The source material was PBMCs. The receptors were gathered from a woman between 45 and 65 years old in good health and CMV-seropositive.

The CDR3 loop reads CASSQSRGPLYEQYF. CDR3 sequence (DNA): TGCGCCAGCAGCCAGTCACGCGGCCCTCTCTACGAGCAGTACTTC. This rearrangement joins TRBV4-1 to TRBJ2-7; D gene unclear. The CDR3 consists of 15 residues. Looked up from germline, CDR1 is MGHRA and CDR2 is YSYEKL. V lost 3 bases and J lost 3, with 15 bases in between.

This chain uses TRBV6-1 with TRBJ2-2; D may be TRBD2 (5 bases). This CDR3 is 14 amino acids long. Germline assignment: CDR1 MNHNS and CDR2 SASEGT. The germline V and J ends were trimmed by 1 base and 5 bases, with 8 bases remaining between them. This CDR3 reads CASSEVSGTGELFF. DNA for the CDR3: TGTGCCAGCAGTGAAGTTTCGGGGACCGGGGAGCTGTTTTTT.

V gene TRBV5-4 combines with J gene TRBJ2-3; 10 bases fit TRBD2. J gave up 1 base and V 4 bases, and 3 bases lay outside the gene matches. Germline assignment: CDR1 SGHNT and CDR2 YYREEE (reference sequence). The CDR3 sequence is 15 residues long. CDR3 nucleotides: TGTGCCAGCAGCCTAGCGGGAGCCGGCACAGATACGCAGTATTTT. It yields the protein CASSLAGAGTDTQYF.

This clone came up a few times. V is TRBV27 and J is TRBJ2-4, with 7 bases matching TRBD1. CDR1 MNHEY and CDR2 SMNVEV come from the germline V gene (reference sequence). This CDR3 is built from 15 residues. The J segment lost 2 bases and the V segment lost 6 bases, leaving 7 bases of the junction unmatched. The CDR3 loop is CASSPRQGTKNIQYF. CDR3 nucleotide sequence: TGTGCCAGCAGCCCACGACAGGGAACCAAAAACATTCAGTACTTC.

DNA for the CDR3: TGTGCCAGCTCACCTGGGGCAGGAGCAAACTATGGCTACACCTTC. Amino acids: CASSPGAGANYGYTF. This sequence joins TRBV18 and TRBJ1-2; possibly TRBD1 for D (5 bases). CDR1 and CDR2 from the germline V gene are KGHSH and LQKENI. The germline V and J ends were trimmed by 3 bases and 2 bases, with 13 bases remaining between them. This CDR3 has 15 amino acids.

The chain combines TRBV27 with TRBJ2-7; 9 positions match TRBD1. Per germline, CDR1 MNHEY and CDR2 SMNVEV (reference sequence). This CDR3 is built from 13 residues. The V gene end was trimmed by 8 bases and the J gene end by 5 bases; junction bases not matched to a gene: 7. The CDR3 spells CASRGTGRDEQYF. In DNA, the CDR3 is TGTGCCAGCCGGGGGACAGGGAGGGACGAGCAGTACTTC.

This clone was seen a single time. This rearrangement joins TRBV4-1 to TRBJ2-3; TRBD2 matches at 9 bases. CDR3 length: 17 residues. CDR1 MGHRA and CDR2 YSYEKL come from the germline V gene. J was trimmed by 9 bases and V by 1 base; bases with no gene match: 14. The CDR3 region has the DNA TGCGCCAGCAGCCAAGGGATTATAGCGGGGGCACGGGGGACGCAGTATTTT. Its protein product is CASSQGIIAGARGTQYF.

The chain recombines TRBV10-1 with TRBJ2-3; 13 positions agree with TRBD2. V was clipped by 10 bases and J by 0 bases; unmatched bases: 13. The CDR3 totals 18 residues. Germline CDR1 is WNHNN and CDR2 is SYGVQD (reference sequence). The CDR3 region is CATPEPTSGGPSTDTQYF. The DNA for the CDR3 is TGCGCCACACCAGAACCGACTAGCGGGGGGCCGAGCACAGATACGCAGTATTTT.

V and J are TRBV13 and TRBJ1-2, with 8 bases aligning to TRBD1. Germline CDR1 PRHDT, CDR2 FYEKMQ (reference sequence). The CDR3 has 17 amino acids. The V and J ends lost 5 bases and 5 bases, in that order; junction bases with no gene match: 16. CDR3 DNA sequence: TGTGCCAGCAGCGCCCAGACAGGGGAGGCCTATATATATGGCTACACCTTC. This gives the protein CASSAQTGEAYIYGYTF.

This clone has only a few counts. The chain recombines TRBV19 with TRBJ2-2, with TRBD1 matching over 8 bases. After removal of 6 bases from V and 0 bases from J, the junction contained 3 bases not matched to a gene. CDR1 and CDR2 from the germline V gene are LNHDA and SQIVND (reference sequence). CDR3 size: 15 residues. The CDR3 spells CASRVDRANTGELFF. CDR3 in DNA: TGTGCCAGTAGAGTGGACAGGGCGAACACCGGGGAGCTGTTTTTT.

This rearrangement joins TRBV9 to TRBJ2-1, with TRBD1 matching over 8 bases. CDR3 size: 15 residues. The V gene's germline CDR1 is SGDLS and CDR2 YYNGEE. Trimming removed 6 bases from V and 8 bases from J; junction bases left unmatched: 13. CDR3 protein: CASTKGQVHGDEQFF. CDR3 DNA: TGTGCCAGCACCAAGGGACAGGTCCATGGGGATGAGCAGTTCTTC.

The rearrangement joins TRBV15 to TRBJ2-7, with D tentatively TRBD2 (6 bases). V was pared by 3 bases and J by 3 bases, with 12 bases between. The CDR3 extends over 14 amino acids. CDR1 is LNHNV, CDR2 YYDKDF, per germline (reference sequence). CDR3 nucleotides: TGTGCCACCAGCAGGGAGGGGTCCGACTACGAGCAGTACGTC. Its translation is CATSREGSDYEQYV.

V usage is TRBV6-1 and J usage is TRBJ2-6, with D unresolved. Looked up from germline, CDR1 is MNHNS and CDR2 is SASEGT. The CDR3 has 15 residues. With 4 bases removed from V and 1 base from J, the gap between germline ends came to 8 bases. The CDR3: CASSVRVSGANVLTF. The CDR3 nucleotides are TGTGCCAGCAGTGTGAGAGTGTCTGGGGCCAACGTCCTGACTTTC.

The chain combines TRBV5-1 with TRBJ1-2; 7 bases agree with TRBD1. The CDR3 runs 12 residues. Germline assignment: CDR1 SGHRS and CDR2 YFSETQ. V shed 5 bases, J shed 8 bases, and the junction held 6 bases outside the gene matches. CDR3 protein: CASSQGEEGYTF. Written as DNA, the CDR3 is TGCGCCAGCAGTCAGGGGGAAGAGGGCTACACCTTC.

Regarding this clone: The same CDR3 also results from other DNA sequences found in this sample. The J gene is TRBJ2-3, the V gene TRBV19, with TRBD2 matching over 7 bases. J lost 4 bases, V lost 6 bases, and 1 base had no gene match. CDR3 length: 12 amino acids. The germline CDR1 and CDR2 sequences are LNHDA and SQIVND (reference sequence). The CDR3 reads CASSRGADTQYF. CDR3 DNA: TGTGCCAGTAGCCGGGGGGCAGATACGCAGTATTTT.

V usage is TRBV7-3 and J usage is TRBJ2-5; tentatively, D is TRBD2 (5 bases). Germline loops: CDR1 SGHTA, CDR2 FQGTGA. The V gene lost 5 bases and the J gene lost 0 bases, with 7 bases spanning the gap. This CDR3 spans 13 amino acids. CDR3 in amino acids: CASSAGNQETQYF. In DNA form, the CDR3 reads TGTGCCAGCAGCGCCGGGAACCAAGAGACCCAGTACTTC.